The following is a T cell receptor (beta chain) sequence with its context. Its cognate antigen is unknown. Germline loops: CDR1 SGHAT, CDR2 FQNNGV. Trimming shortened V by 4 bases and J by 2 bases, and 12 bases separated the two germline ends. The CDR3 length is 14 residues. The data originate from a study of OX40 agonist ivuxolimab in advanced cancers. Turning to the study itself: Dose-escalation patients' cancers were hepatocellular carcinoma, melanoma, renal cell or head and neck cancer.

Findings and caveats of the study: Among T cells, CD8+ cells averaged more expanded clones than CD4+ cells.

Measured with immunoSEQ multiplex PCR; TCRdb has only the in-frame clones, and not every one. The sample lists around 46,000 clones, approximately 84% occurring once. The receptor was derived from an adult with an advanced solid tumor such as melanoma, head and neck, liver or kidney cancer. Sequenced material: CD4+ or CD8+ T cells sorted from blood, taken in a trial of the OX40 agonist ivuxolimab. This chain links TRBV11-2 with TRBJ2-7, with no clear D. The CDR3 DNA reads TGTGCCAGCAGCTCCCCCCCAAGGACCTACGAGCAGTACTTC. As protein: CASSSPPRTYEQYF. The whole variable domain, remainder taken from reference TRBV11-2 and TRBJ2-7, is EAGVAQSPRYKIIEKRQSVAFWCNPISGHATLYWYQQILGQGPKLLIQFQNNGVVDDSQLPKDRFSAERLKGVDSTLKIQPAKLEDSAVYLCASSSPPRTYEQYFGPGTRLTVT.